This TCR beta chain was observed in a study of Ad26.COV2.S vaccination and SARS-CoV-2 variants. Study in general: Participants got Ad26.COV2.S intramuscularly, once or twice 56 days apart. General study results and limits: Breadth of non-spike TCRs did not differ between vaccinees and placebo recipients. Compared with placebo recipients, vaccine recipients had higher spike-specific TCR breadth.

Points on this clone: Its antigen is not known.

The repertoire was sequenced with immunoSEQ multiplex PCR; TCRdb's copy has only in-frame clones and lacks some. The sample consists of 400,000 or so clones, about nine tenths of them appearing once. Treatment specified: around 19 received Ad26.COV2.S at low or high dose, single or two shots; 5 received placebo; per-sample allocation not given. Sampling was done on day 63 after the first vaccine or placebo injection. CDR1 and CDR2 from the germline V gene are SGHRS and YFSETQ. The CDR3 spans 16 residues. Trimming removed 0 bases from V and 5 bases from J; junction bases left unmatched: 10. This receptor was taken from a person aged 18-60 years who received the Ad26.COV2.S COVID-19 vaccine or a placebo. This specimen consisted of peripheral blood, obtained in a trial of Ad26.COV2.S vaccine versus placebo. This chain connects TRBV5-1 to TRBJ2-5, with 7 bases aligning to TRBD1. CDR3 region: CASSLGPRGTEETQYF. The DNA for the CDR3 is TGCGCCAGCAGCTTGGGTCCCAGGGGGACGGAGGAGACCCAGTACTTC.